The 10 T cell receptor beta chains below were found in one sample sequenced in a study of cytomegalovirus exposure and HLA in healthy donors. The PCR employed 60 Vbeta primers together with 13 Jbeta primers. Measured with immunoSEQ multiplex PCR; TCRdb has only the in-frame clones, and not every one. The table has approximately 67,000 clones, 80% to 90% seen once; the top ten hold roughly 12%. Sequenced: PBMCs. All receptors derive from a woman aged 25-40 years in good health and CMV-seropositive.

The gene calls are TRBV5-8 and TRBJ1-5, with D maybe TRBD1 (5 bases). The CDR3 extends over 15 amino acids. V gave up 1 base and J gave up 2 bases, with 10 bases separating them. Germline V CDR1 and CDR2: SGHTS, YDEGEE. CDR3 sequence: CASSLRGPGNQPQHF. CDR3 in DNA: TGTGCCAGCAGCTTGAGGGGCCCCGGCAATCAGCCCCAGCATTTT.

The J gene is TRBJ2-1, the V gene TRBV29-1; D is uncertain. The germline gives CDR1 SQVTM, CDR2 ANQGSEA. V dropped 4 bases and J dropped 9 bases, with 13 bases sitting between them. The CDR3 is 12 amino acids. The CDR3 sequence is CSVGRSAVEQFF. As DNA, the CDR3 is TGCAGCGTTGGACGGAGCGCAGTTGAGCAGTTCTTC.

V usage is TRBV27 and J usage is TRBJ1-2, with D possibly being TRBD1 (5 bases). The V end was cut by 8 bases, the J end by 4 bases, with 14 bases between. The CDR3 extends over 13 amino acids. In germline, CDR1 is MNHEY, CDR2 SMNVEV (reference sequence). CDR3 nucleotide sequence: TGTGCCAGCGGGATAGGAGACAGCTATGGCTACACCTTC. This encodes CASGIGDSYGYTF.

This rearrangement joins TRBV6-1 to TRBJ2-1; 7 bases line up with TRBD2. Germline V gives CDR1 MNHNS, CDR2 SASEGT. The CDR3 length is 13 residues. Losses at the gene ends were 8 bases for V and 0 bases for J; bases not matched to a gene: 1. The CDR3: CASGRVSYNEQFF. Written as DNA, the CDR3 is TGTGCCAGCGGGAGGGTCTCCTACAATGAGCAGTTCTTC.

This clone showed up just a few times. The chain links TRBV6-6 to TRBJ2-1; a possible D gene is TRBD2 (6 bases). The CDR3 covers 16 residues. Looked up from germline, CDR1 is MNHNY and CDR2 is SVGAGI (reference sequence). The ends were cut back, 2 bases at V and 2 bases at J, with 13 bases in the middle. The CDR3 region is CASSYGSGVPYNEQFF. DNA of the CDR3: TGTGCCAGCAGTTACGGTTCGGGAGTCCCCTACAATGAGCAGTTCTTC.

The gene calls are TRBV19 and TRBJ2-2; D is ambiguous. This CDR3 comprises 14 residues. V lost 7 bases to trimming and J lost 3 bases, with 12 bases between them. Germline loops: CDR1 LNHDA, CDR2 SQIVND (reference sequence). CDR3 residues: CASNDKPYTGELFF. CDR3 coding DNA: TGTGCCAGTAATGACAAACCCTACACCGGGGAGCTGTTTTTT.

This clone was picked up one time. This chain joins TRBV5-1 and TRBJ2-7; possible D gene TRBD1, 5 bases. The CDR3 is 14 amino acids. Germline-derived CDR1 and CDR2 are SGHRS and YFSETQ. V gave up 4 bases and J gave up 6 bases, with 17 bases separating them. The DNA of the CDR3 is TGCGCCAGCAGCAAAGGACATGCCTCAGGCGAGCAGTACTTC. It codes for CASSKGHASGEQYF.

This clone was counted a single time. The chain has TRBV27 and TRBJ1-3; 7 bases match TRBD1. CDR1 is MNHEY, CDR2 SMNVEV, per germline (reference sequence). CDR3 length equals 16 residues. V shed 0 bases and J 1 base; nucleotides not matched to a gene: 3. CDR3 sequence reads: CASSLSPTGSGNTIYF. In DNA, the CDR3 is TGTGCCAGCAGTTTATCCCCGACAGGGTCTGGAAACACCATATATTTT.

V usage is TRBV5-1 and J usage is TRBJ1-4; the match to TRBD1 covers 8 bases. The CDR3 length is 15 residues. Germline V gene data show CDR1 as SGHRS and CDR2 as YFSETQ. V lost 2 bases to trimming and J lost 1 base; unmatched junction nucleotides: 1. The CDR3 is CASSFTGGTNEKLFF. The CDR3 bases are TGCGCCAGCAGCTTCACAGGGGGAACTAATGAAAAACTGTTTTTT.

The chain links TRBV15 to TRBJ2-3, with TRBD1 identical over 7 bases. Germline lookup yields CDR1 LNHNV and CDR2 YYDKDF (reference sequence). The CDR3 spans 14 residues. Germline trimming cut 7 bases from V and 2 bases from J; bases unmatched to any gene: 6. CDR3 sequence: CATTRDSSTDTQYF. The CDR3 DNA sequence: TGTGCCACCACTAGGGACAGTTCCACAGATACGCAGTATTTT.